These T cell receptor beta chains were read from a single sample in a study of regulatory T cells in long-lasting Graves disease. TCRdb re-analysed the multiplex PCR reads in MiXCR, keeping a single row per CDR3 protein. Of under 250,000 distinct CDR3 sequences listed, roughly 18% are singletons. The same sample was also used in a study of T cells in Graves' hyperthyroidism and ophthalmopathy.

Here the sequenced sample was peripheral blood mononuclear cells (PBMCs), taken at new diagnosis, from a patient treated with antithyroid drugs. These receptors were collected from a woman in her 30s with Graves disease. CDR3s include the opening cysteine and the closing phenylalanine or tryptophan. A D gene is named only where the DNA matches it firmly. The size entry is marked missing in some rows and otherwise reads once, few, many or a size class.

J gene | D gene | clone size | V gene | CDR3 protein | CDR3 DNA
TRBJ2-7 | - | many | TRBV29-1 | CSALGRDSYEQYF | TGCAGCGCGTTGGGCAGGGACTCCTACGAGCAGTACTTC
TRBJ2-7 | - | many | TRBV11-3 | CASSLAEVEQYF | TGTGCCAGCAGCTTAGCAGAGGTCGAGCAGTACTTC
TRBJ1-3 | - | - | TRBV4-1 | CASSRQIDSGNTIYF | TGCGCCAGCAGCCGTCAGATTGACTCTGGAAACACCATATATTTT
TRBJ1-4 | - | many | TRBV7-2 | CASSASEKLFF | TGTGCCAGCAGCGCGAGTGAAAAACTGTTTTTT
TRBJ2-7 | - | medium-sized | TRBV28 | CASSFPPVSEDSLSYEQYF | TGTGCCAGCAGTTTCCCCCCAGTATCCGAGGACTCTTTATCCTACGAGCAGTACTTC
TRBJ2-7 | TRBD2 | many | TRBV4-1 | CASSQHPGLAESSEQYF | TGCGCCAGCAGCCAACACCCAGGACTAGCGGAGTCTAGCGAGCAGTACTTC
TRBJ2-7 | - | many | TRBV30 | CAWSRTGGQYF | TGTGCCTGGAGTCGGACGGGTGGGCAGTACTTC
TRBJ2-7 | - | many | TRBV7-6 | CASSLAQSSGEQYF | TGTGCCAGCAGCTTAGCGCAGTCTTCGGGAGAGCAGTACTTC
TRBJ2-3 | - | few | TRBV5-6 | CASSLGQLTGKDTQYF | TGTGCCAGCAGCTTGGGACAGTTAACCGGGAAAGATACGCAGTATTTT
TRBJ1-3 | - | many | TRBV24-1 | CATSGQESGNTIYF | TGTGCCACCAGTGGGCAGGAGTCAGGAAACACCATATATTTT
TRBJ2-3 | TRBD1 | many | TRBV5-1 | CASSLSAGGTDTQYF | TGCGCCAGCAGCTTATCGGCAGGGGGTACAGATACGCAGTATTTT
TRBJ2-5 | - | many | TRBV29-1 | CSVQRTQETQYF | TGCAGCGTTCAAAGGACTCAAGAGACCCAGTACTTC
TRBJ1-5 | - | - | TRBV19 | CASSIVQGRNQPQHF | TGTGCCAGTAGTATCGTGCAGGGGCGCAATCAGCCCCAGCATTTT
TRBJ1-5 | - | many | TRBV12-3/TRBV12-4 | CASSLSQNQPQHF | TGTGCCAGCAGTTTATCTCAGAATCAGCCCCAGCATTTT
TRBJ1-3 | TRBD1 | few | TRBV24-1 | CATSNWAGGNTSGNTIYF | TGTGCCACTTCAAATTGGGCAGGGGGGAATACCTCTGGAAACACCATATATTTT
TRBJ2-1 | TRBD2 | many | TRBV5-1 | CASSRTSGSNEQFF | TGCGCCAGCAGCCGGACTAGCGGGAGCAATGAGCAGTTCTTC
TRBJ2-7 | TRBD2 | few | TRBV5-4 | CASSLKRVGSGRAGYEQYF | TGTGCCAGCAGCTTGAAACGGGTTGGTAGCGGGAGGGCCGGGTACGAGCAGTACTTC
TRBJ2-1 | TRBD2 | many | TRBV11-2 | CASSGTSAFSGEQFF | TGTGCCAGCAGTGGGACTAGCGCATTCTCGGGTGAGCAGTTCTTC
TRBJ2-1 | TRBD2 | few | TRBV20-1 | CSARILASYNEQFF | TGCAGTGCTAGAATACTAGCGTCATACAATGAGCAGTTCTTC
TRBJ2-7 | TRBD1 | many | TRBV28 | CASSFGGTGGYEQYF | TGTGCCAGCAGTTTTGGGGGGACAGGGGGCTACGAGCAGTACTTC
TRBJ1-2 | TRBD1 | many | TRBV28 | CASSFYRGLNYGYTF | TGTGCCAGCAGTTTCTACAGGGGGCTGAACTATGGCTACACCTTC
TRBJ1-5 | - | many | TRBV2 | CASSARGNSNQPQHF | TGTGCCAGCAGTGCCCGGGGAAACAGCAATCAGCCCCAGCATTTT
TRBJ2-7 | - | many | TRBV30 | CAWNTGTYEQYF | TGTGCCTGGAATACAGGGACCTACGAGCAGTACTTC
TRBJ1-4 | TRBD1 | - | TRBV29-1 | CSVVDRVGEKLFF | TGCAGCGTGGTTGACAGGGTTGGTGAAAAACTGTTTTTT
TRBJ1-3 | TRBD1 | many | TRBV20-1 | CSARQTGQGSGNTIYF | TGCAGTGCTCGACAGACCGGACAGGGCTCTGGAAACACCATATATTTT
TRBJ1-2 | - | many | TRBV6-1 | CASRSRGTLHGYTF | TGTGCCAGCAGATCCCGAGGGACACTTCATGGCTACACCTTC
TRBJ2-3 | - | few | TRBV11-2 | CASSQAYHTDTQYF | TGTGCCAGCAGCCAAGCATACCACACAGATACGCAGTATTTT
TRBJ2-5 | TRBD1 | many | TRBV12-3/TRBV12-4 | CASSLGQGVETQYF | TGTGCCAGCAGTTTAGGGCAGGGGGTTGAGACCCAGTACTTC
TRBJ2-7 | - | many | TRBV2 | CASREGPHEQYF | TGTGCCAGCAGGGAGGGGCCCCACGAGCAGTACTTC
TRBJ2-2 | - | many | TRBV4-1 | CASSHPGGGMNTGELFF | TGCGCCAGCAGCCATCCTGGAGGCGGAATGAACACCGGGGAGCTGTTTTTT
TRBJ2-3 | TRBD2 | many | TRBV20-1 | CSARGLTSGAGDTQYF | TGCAGTGCTAGAGGACTAACGAGCGGGGCAGGAGATACGCAGTATTTT
TRBJ1-5 | - | many | TRBV11-2 | CASSLDQTVSNQPQHF | TGTGCCAGCAGCTTAGATCAGACGGTTAGCAATCAGCCCCAGCATTTT
TRBJ1-1 | - | few | TRBV19 | CASSKDRGRGEAFF | TGTGCCAGTAGTAAGGACCGGGGCAGAGGTGAAGCTTTCTTT
TRBJ1-2 | TRBD1 | few | TRBV4-1 | CASRTRDRTQSNYGYTF | TGCGCCAGCAGGACGAGGGACAGGACTCAATCTAACTATGGCTACACCTTC
TRBJ1-6 | - | - | TRBV3-1 | CASSRTVNSNSPLHF | TGTGCCAGCAGCCGGACAGTTAATAGTAACTCACCCCTCCACTTT
TRBJ1-4 | - | - | TRBV29-1 | CSVGQGNEKLFF | TGCAGCGTTGGGCAGGGGAATGAAAAACTGTTTTTT
TRBJ2-5 | - | many | TRBV30 | CAWTLQGWGEFQYF | TGTGCCTGGACGTTACAGGGGTGGGGGGAGTTCCAGTACTTC
TRBJ1-2 | - | - | TRBV7-9 | CASSLAETGYGYTF | TGTGCCAGCAGCTTAGCAGAGACGGGGTATGGCTACACCTTC
TRBJ1-2 | - | many | TRBV5-6 | CASSATNGYTF | TGTGCCAGCAGCGCGACAAATGGCTACACCTTC
TRBJ1-2 | - | many | TRBV12-3/TRBV12-4 | CASSLETARYGYTF | TGTGCCAGCAGTCTCGAGACTGCCCGGTATGGCTACACCTTC
TRBJ2-7 | - | many | TRBV7-9 | CASSLGGGGKVYEQYF | TGTGCCAGCAGCTTAGGAGGAGGGGGCAAGGTCTACGAGCAGTACTTC
TRBJ1-5 | TRBD1 | many | TRBV12-3/TRBV12-4 | CASSVDRGQPQHF | TGTGCCAGCAGTGTTGACAGGGGTCAGCCCCAGCATTTT
TRBJ1-1 | - | many | TRBV28 | CASRAHANMNTEAFF | TGTGCCAGCAGGGCCCATGCAAACATGAACACTGAAGCTTTCTTT
TRBJ2-7 | - | many | TRBV10-3 | CAIREDTDISYEQYF | TGTGCCATCAGGGAAGACACGGACATCTCCTACGAGCAGTACTTC
TRBJ2-3 | TRBD1 | many | TRBV27 | CASSLTGGSTDTQYF | TGTGCCAGCAGCCTGACAGGGGGGTCAACAGATACGCAGTATTTT
TRBJ1-1 | - | many | TRBV7-2 | CASSLHARTNTEAFF | TGTGCCAGCAGCTTACATGCACGGACGAACACTGAAGCTTTCTTT
TRBJ1-2 | - | many | TRBV28 | CASSLSREVNYGYTF | TGTGCCAGCAGTTTAAGCAGGGAGGTTAACTATGGCTACACCTTC
TRBJ2-5 | TRBD2 | many | TRBV7-9 | CASSSTTSGRPGKTQYF | TGTGCCAGCAGCTCTACGACTAGCGGGAGGCCGGGGAAGACCCAGTACTTC
TRBJ2-1 | TRBD1 | many | TRBV5-1 | CASSLRQGIDNNEQFF | TGCGCCAGCAGCCTTCGACAGGGCATTGATAACAATGAGCAGTTCTTC
TRBJ1-1 | TRBD1 | few | TRBV9 | CASSLQGGAEAFF | TGTGCCAGCAGCCTTCAGGGGGGGGCTGAAGCTTTCTTT
TRBJ2-1 | - | - | TRBV19 | CASSMGSSYNEQFF | TGTGCCAGTAGTATGGGGAGCTCCTACAATGAGCAGTTCTTC
TRBJ2-1 | TRBD2 | - | TRBV11-3 | CASSFSGTSGRWYNEQFF | TGTGCCAGCAGCTTCTCCGGGACTAGCGGGAGGTGGTACAATGAGCAGTTCTTC
TRBJ2-3 | TRBD2 | few | TRBV20-1 | CSAHTPLAGYTQYF | TGCAGTGCCCACACCCCACTAGCGGGCTATACGCAGTATTTT
TRBJ1-2 | - | few | TRBV7-9 | CASSSPGRNYGYTF | TGTGCCAGCAGCTCCCCGGGACGTAACTATGGCTACACCTTC
TRBJ1-1 | - | many | TRBV28 | CAGGSPLVGNTEAFF | TGTGCCGGGGGGAGTCCCCTTGTGGGGAACACTGAAGCTTTCTTT
TRBJ1-6 | TRBD1 | - | TRBV7-9 | CASSTTGILSSYNSPLHF | TGTGCCAGCAGCACGACAGGGATACTAAGCTCCTATAATTCACCCCTCCACTTT
TRBJ1-5 | - | many | TRBV20-1 | CSARDGARATQPQHF | TGCAGTGCTAGAGATGGGGCCAGAGCTACCCAGCCCCAGCATTTT
TRBJ1-2 | TRBD1 | many | TRBV11-2 | CASSRRDRAANYGYTF | TGTGCCAGCAGCCGCCGGGACAGGGCTGCTAACTATGGCTACACCTTC